These T cell receptor beta chains were read from a single sample in a study of CD8+ T cells in alopecia areata. The method was immunoSEQ multiplex PCR; TCRdb's version includes in-frame clones alone and lacks a portion of them. The sample contains about 69,000 clones, roughly three fifths of which appear only once. The sequences come from CD8+ T cells sorted from blood, collected at week 0. The source of these receptors is a human donor with alopecia areata. The CDR3 runs from the conserved cysteine through the conserved F or W. Each record gives: D gene, clone size, V gene, J gene, CDR3 protein, CDR3 DNA. The D gene is left open where the match is weak. Some rows have no size entry. The others give once, few or many, or a class for an expanded clone.

D gene: NA
clone size: few
V gene: TRBV2
J gene: TRBJ1-3
CDR3 protein: CASSLEGTGNTIYF
CDR3 DNA: TGTGCCAGCAGCTTAGAAGGAACCGGAAACACCATATATTTT

D gene: NA
clone size: NA
V gene: TRBV4-1
J gene: TRBJ1-2
CDR3 protein: CASSQDWSNYGYTF
CDR3 DNA: TGCGCCAGCAGCCAAGATTGGAGTAACTATGGCTACACCTTC

D gene: NA
clone size: NA
V gene: TRBV2
J gene: TRBJ2-3
CDR3 protein: CASSDVGGVATDTQYF
CDR3 DNA: TGTGCCAGCAGTGATGTCGGGGGAGTAGCCACAGATACGCAGTATTTT

D gene: NA
clone size: NA
V gene: TRBV4-2
J gene: TRBJ2-6
CDR3 protein: CASSQEVSSGANVLTF
CDR3 DNA: TGTGCCAGCAGCCAAGAGGTTAGCTCTGGGGCCAACGTCCTGACTTTC

D gene: TRBD2
clone size: NA
V gene: TRBV2
J gene: TRBJ2-5
CDR3 protein: CASTVSGFSQETQYF
CDR3 DNA: TGTGCCAGCACCGTTAGCGGGTTCTCTCAAGAGACCCAGTACTTC

D gene: NA
clone size: NA
V gene: TRBV5-1
J gene: TRBJ1-2
CDR3 protein: CASSLRGESYGYTF
CDR3 DNA: TGCGCCAGCAGCTTGCGAGGAGAGAGCTATGGCTACACCTTC

D gene: NA
clone size: NA
V gene: TRBV9
J gene: TRBJ2-1
CDR3 protein: CASSVERGATNEQFF
CDR3 DNA: TGTGCCAGCAGCGTAGAGAGAGGGGCGACCAATGAGCAGTTCTTC

D gene: TRBD1
clone size: NA
V gene: TRBV5-6
J gene: TRBJ1-3
CDR3 protein: CASNFWDSLAGNTIYF
CDR3 DNA: TGTGCCAGCAACTTTTGGGACAGTCTTGCTGGAAACACCATATATTTT

D gene: NA
clone size: NA
V gene: TRBV30
J gene: TRBJ1-1
CDR3 protein: CAWAVGTEAFF
CDR3 DNA: TGTGCCTGGGCAGTGGGCACTGAAGCTTTCTTT

D gene: TRBD1
clone size: few
V gene: TRBV29-1
J gene: TRBJ1-1
CDR3 protein: CSVESGTVPTEAFF
CDR3 DNA: TGCAGCGTTGAATCAGGGACAGTACCCACTGAAGCTTTCTTT

D gene: NA
clone size: NA
V gene: TRBV29-1
J gene: TRBJ2-1
CDR3 protein: CSVEGDRRLASYNEQFF
CDR3 DNA: TGCAGCGTTGAGGGGGACAGAAGACTAGCGTCCTACAATGAGCAGTTCTTC

D gene: NA
clone size: NA
V gene: TRBV29-1
J gene: TRBJ1-1
CDR3 protein: CSVVTGNTEAFF
CDR3 DNA: TGCAGCGTCGTGACAGGGAACACTGAAGCTTTCTTT

D gene: NA
clone size: NA
V gene: TRBV7-3
J gene: TRBJ1-5
CDR3 protein: CASSLIQYNQPQHF
CDR3 DNA: TGTGCCAGCAGCTTAATTCAGTACAATCAGCCCCAGCATTTT

D gene: TRBD1
clone size: NA
V gene: TRBV27
J gene: TRBJ1-2
CDR3 protein: CASSNLQGPNYGYTF
CDR3 DNA: TGTGCCAGCAGTAACCTACAGGGGCCCAACTATGGCTACACCTTC

D gene: NA
clone size: NA
V gene: TRBV25-1
J gene: TRBJ1-1
CDR3 protein: CASSEGGVANTEAFF
CDR3 DNA: TGTGCCAGCAGTGAGGGGGGGGTGGCGAACACTGAAGCTTTCTTT

D gene: TRBD1
clone size: few
V gene: TRBV4-3
J gene: TRBJ2-1
CDR3 protein: CASSPGQGYNEQFF
CDR3 DNA: TGCGCCAGCAGCCCGGGACAGGGATACAATGAGCAGTTCTTC

D gene: NA
clone size: NA
V gene: TRBV5-4
J gene: TRBJ1-1
CDR3 protein: CASNPWGGLDTEAFF
CDR3 DNA: TGTGCCAGCAACCCCTGGGGGGGGTTGGACACTGAAGCTTTCTTT

D gene: TRBD1
clone size: NA
V gene: TRBV28
J gene: TRBJ2-5
CDR3 protein: CASSADRGQETQYF
CDR3 DNA: TGTGCCAGCAGTGCCGACAGGGGGCAAGAGACCCAGTACTTC

D gene: TRBD2
clone size: NA
V gene: TRBV25-1
J gene: TRBJ2-7
CDR3 protein: CASSEIQAGGDEQYF
CDR3 DNA: TGTGCCAGCAGTGAAATTCAAGCGGGAGGGGACGAGCAGTACTTC

D gene: NA
clone size: once
V gene: TRBV29-1
J gene: TRBJ2-1
CDR3 protein: CSVESAGSYNEQFF
CDR3 DNA: TGCAGCGTTGAGTCTGCGGGATCCTACAATGAGCAGTTCTTC

D gene: TRBD1
clone size: few
V gene: TRBV29-1
J gene: TRBJ2-2
CDR3 protein: CSVPGTENTGELFF
CDR3 DNA: TGCAGCGTTCCAGGGACAGAGAACACCGGGGAGCTGTTTTTT

D gene: TRBD1
clone size: NA
V gene: TRBV7-9
J gene: TRBJ2-5
CDR3 protein: CASSLIDREETQYF
CDR3 DNA: TGTGCCAGCAGCTTAATTGACAGGGAAGAGACCCAGTACTTC

D gene: TRBD2
clone size: NA
V gene: TRBV7-9
J gene: TRBJ2-1
CDR3 protein: CASSLLAGSYNEQFF
CDR3 DNA: TGTGCCAGCAGCCTACTAGCGGGGTCCTACAATGAGCAGTTCTTC

D gene: TRBD1
clone size: NA
V gene: TRBV5-1
J gene: TRBJ1-6
CDR3 protein: CASSPGTGNNSPLHF
CDR3 DNA: TGCGCCAGCAGCCCCGGGACAGGGAATAATTCACCCCTCCACTTT

D gene: NA
clone size: NA
V gene: TRBV30
J gene: TRBJ2-3
CDR3 protein: CAWSPAASTDTQYF
CDR3 DNA: TGTGCCTGGAGTCCGGCGGCGTCCACAGATACGCAGTATTTT

D gene: NA
clone size: NA
V gene: TRBV27
J gene: TRBJ2-2
CDR3 protein: CASSLGDTGELFF
CDR3 DNA: TGTGCCAGCAGTTTGGGGGACACCGGGGAGCTGTTTTTT

D gene: NA
clone size: few
V gene: TRBV21-1
J gene: TRBJ2-7
CDR3 protein: CASSPQGNEQYF
CDR3 DNA: TGTGCCAGCAGCCCGCAGGGAAACGAGCAGTACTTC

D gene: NA
clone size: few
V gene: TRBV4-1
J gene: TRBJ2-1
CDR3 protein: CASSQGGWNEQFF
CDR3 DNA: TGCGCCAGCAGCCAAGGGGGATGGAATGAGCAGTTCTTC

D gene: NA
clone size: few
V gene: TRBV7-3
J gene: TRBJ2-7
CDR3 protein: CASSFGGHEQYF
CDR3 DNA: TGTGCCAGCAGCTTCGGAGGGCACGAGCAGTACTTC

D gene: NA
clone size: NA
V gene: TRBV25-1
J gene: TRBJ2-3
CDR3 protein: CAVCGVFTDTQYF
CDR3 DNA: TGTGCCGTCTGCGGGGTCTTCACAGATACGCAGTATTTT

D gene: NA
clone size: NA
V gene: TRBV30
J gene: TRBJ2-2
CDR3 protein: CAWSGHRVTGELFF
CDR3 DNA: TGTGCCTGGAGTGGGCACAGGGTCACCGGGGAGCTGTTTTTT

D gene: NA
clone size: once
V gene: TRBV5-4
J gene: TRBJ2-2
CDR3 protein: CASSYGSETGELFF
CDR3 DNA: TGTGCCAGCAGCTATGGGAGCGAAACCGGGGAGCTGTTTTTT

D gene: NA
clone size: NA
V gene: TRBV15
J gene: TRBJ2-3
CDR3 protein: CATSREQRTDTQYF
CDR3 DNA: TGTGCCACCAGCAGAGAACAAAGAACAGATACGCAGTATTTT

D gene: TRBD1
clone size: NA
V gene: TRBV5-1
J gene: TRBJ2-7
CDR3 protein: CASSLGQGEVREQYF
CDR3 DNA: TGCGCCAGCAGCTTGGGACAGGGGGAAGTTCGCGAGCAGTACTTC

D gene: TRBD2
clone size: NA
V gene: TRBV28
J gene: TRBJ2-1
CDR3 protein: CASSRGGYNEQFF
CDR3 DNA: TGTGCCAGCAGTCGGGGGGGCTACAATGAGCAGTTCTTC

D gene: NA
clone size: NA
V gene: TRBV5-1
J gene: TRBJ1-1
CDR3 protein: CASSLGTGTEAFF
CDR3 DNA: TGCGCCAGCAGCCTTGGGACCGGCACTGAAGCTTTCTTT

D gene: NA
clone size: NA
V gene: TRBV5-1
J gene: TRBJ1-1
CDR3 protein: CASSSGQGLVTEAFF
CDR3 DNA: TGCGCCAGCAGCTCAGGCCAGGGGTTGGTCACTGAAGCTTTCTTT

D gene: TRBD1
clone size: once
V gene: TRBV7-2
J gene: TRBJ1-5
CDR3 protein: CASSLEGRGPNQPQHF
CDR3 DNA: TGTGCCAGCAGCTTAGAAGGCAGGGGGCCCAATCAGCCCCAGCATTTT

D gene: NA
clone size: few
V gene: TRBV11-2
J gene: TRBJ2-1
CDR3 protein: CASSFGRNEQFF
CDR3 DNA: TGTGCCAGCAGCTTCGGCCGCAATGAGCAGTTCTTC

D gene: NA
clone size: NA
V gene: TRBV19
J gene: TRBJ2-6
CDR3 protein: CASSTTGTGANVLTF
CDR3 DNA: TGTGCCAGTAGTACCACAGGGACTGGGGCCAACGTCCTGACTTTC

D gene: NA
clone size: NA
V gene: TRBV10-3
J gene: TRBJ2-3
CDR3 protein: CAVGDGDTDTQYF
CDR3 DNA: TGTGCCGTCGGGGACGGGGACACAGATACGCAGTATTTT

D gene: NA
clone size: NA
V gene: TRBV4-3
J gene: TRBJ2-7
CDR3 protein: CASSLGWAKYEQYF
CDR3 DNA: TGCGCCAGCAGTCTGGGGTGGGCCAAGTACGAGCAGTACTTC